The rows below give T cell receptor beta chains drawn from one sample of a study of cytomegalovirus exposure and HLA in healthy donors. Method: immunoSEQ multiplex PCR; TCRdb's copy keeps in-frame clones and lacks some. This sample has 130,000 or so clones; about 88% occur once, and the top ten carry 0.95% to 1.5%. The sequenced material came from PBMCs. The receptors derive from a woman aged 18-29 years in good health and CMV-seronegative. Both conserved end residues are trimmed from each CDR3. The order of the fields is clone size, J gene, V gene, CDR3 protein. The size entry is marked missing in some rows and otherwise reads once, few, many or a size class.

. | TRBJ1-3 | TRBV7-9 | ASSFGTGNTIY
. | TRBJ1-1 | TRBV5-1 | ASSLGGAGNTEAF
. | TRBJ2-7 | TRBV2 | ASSEALAGQFYEQY
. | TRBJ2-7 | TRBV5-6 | ASSFWSPENYEQY
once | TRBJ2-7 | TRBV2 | ASRFTDILSYEQY
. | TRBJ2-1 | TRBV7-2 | ASSLLAGGVNEQF
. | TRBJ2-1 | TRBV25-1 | ASQGGSYNEQF
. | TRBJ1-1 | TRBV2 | ASSEGLNTEAF
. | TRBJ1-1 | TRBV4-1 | ASSQGVGAAAEAF
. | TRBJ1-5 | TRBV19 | ASRIRDRNNQPQH